These T cell receptor beta chains were read from a single sample in a study of CD4 T cells in relation to SARS-CoV-2 and coronaviruses. These TCRs' antigens remain unknown. Generated by immunoSEQ multiplex PCR, the TCRdb table keeps only in-frame clones and is missing some. This table holds approximately 20,000 clones, 74% found once. Specimen: CD4+ T cells from PBMCs, cultured in vitro. The receptors here all came from a human donor in good health. Both conserved end residues are part of each CDR3. The D gene is left open where the match is weak. For some rows the clone size is stated as once, few or many, or as a class when expanded; others skip it.

DNA: TGTGCCAGCAGCTTCGGGACGGCCGGGACTAGCGGCACCGGGGAGCTGTTTTTT
CDR3: CASSFGTAGTSGTGELFF
J: TRBJ2-2
size: -
V: TRBV9
D: TRBD2

DNA: TGTGCCAGCAGCCCCCAGGCAGGGGGTTTAGGCTACACCTTC
CDR3: CASSPQAGGLGYTF
J: TRBJ1-2
size: -
V: TRBV11-2
D: TRBD1

DNA: TGTGCCAGCAGCGCAAACCGACAGCGGTGGGGCTACACCTTC
CDR3: CASSANRQRWGYTF
J: TRBJ1-2
size: few
V: TRBV5-4
D: -

DNA: TGTGCCAGCAGCCAAGAGGGGGGGACTAGCGGTACAGATACGCAGTATTTT
CDR3: CASSQEGGTSGTDTQYF
J: TRBJ2-3
size: -
V: TRBV3-1/TRBV3-2
D: TRBD2

DNA: TGTGCCAGCAGTTATACTTCGGGGGGGAGCACAGATACGCAGTATTTT
CDR3: CASSYTSGGSTDTQYF
J: TRBJ2-3
size: -
V: TRBV6-2/TRBV6-3
D: TRBD2

DNA: TGCGCCAGCAGCCTCCTTGGCCGTCCGGATCAGCCCCAGCATTTT
CDR3: CASSLLGRPDQPQHF
J: TRBJ1-5
size: -
V: TRBV4-1
D: -

DNA: TGCAGCGTTGGAGGTTGGGGCTCTGGAAACACCATATATTTT
CDR3: CSVGGWGSGNTIYF
J: TRBJ1-3
size: -
V: TRBV29-1
D: -

DNA: TGTGCCAGTAAAGACATGACGACAGTGAGTCTGAGCACTGAAGCTTTCTTT
CDR3: CASKDMTTVSLSTEAFF
J: TRBJ1-1
size: -
V: TRBV19
D: -

DNA: TGTTCCAACCGGGCCCGGTTCATGAACACTGAAGCTTTCTTT
CDR3: CSNRARFMNTEAFF
J: TRBJ1-1
size: few
V: TRBV2
D: -

DNA: TGTGCCAGCAGCCCCTCCGGGACAGGGCTCAGGTACTTC
CDR3: CASSPSGTGLRYF
J: TRBJ2-4
size: once
V: TRBV7-2
D: TRBD1

DNA: TGTGCCTGGAGTGTAGGAGCAGGGTCAGTCTACGGCTACACCTTC
CDR3: CAWSVGAGSVYGYTF
J: TRBJ1-2
size: -
V: TRBV30
D: -

DNA: TGCAGCGTTCTGACTAGCGGACACTCCTACGAGCAGTACTTC
CDR3: CSVLTSGHSYEQYF
J: TRBJ2-7
size: -
V: TRBV29-1
D: TRBD2

DNA: TGTGCCAGCAGTGAACGACGAGGGGACATTACCAAAAACATTCAGTACTTC
CDR3: CASSERRGDITKNIQYF
J: TRBJ2-4
size: -
V: TRBV2
D: -

DNA: TGTGCCAGCTCACCGATGCGACAGGGCGGGCTTAACTATGGCTACACCTTC
CDR3: CASSPMRQGGLNYGYTF
J: TRBJ1-2
size: -
V: TRBV18
D: TRBD1

DNA: TGTGCCAGCTCCCCGGCCGGGACCCCAGGTCGAACTGAAGCTTTCTTT
CDR3: CASSPAGTPGRTEAFF
J: TRBJ1-1
size: -
V: TRBV18
D: -

DNA: TGTGCCAGCAGTTACTCACTAGTTGGGGAGACCCAGTACTTC
CDR3: CASSYSLVGETQYF
J: TRBJ2-5
size: few
V: TRBV6-2/TRBV6-3
D: -

DNA: TGCGCCAGCAGCCCCCCACTGGGGACCCAGTACTTC
CDR3: CASSPPLGTQYF
J: TRBJ2-5
size: -
V: TRBV4-1
D: -

DNA: TGTGCCATCAGTGAGTCCAGCGGGATCTACGAGCAGTACTTC
CDR3: CAISESSGIYEQYF
J: TRBJ2-7
size: -
V: TRBV10-3
D: TRBD2

DNA: TGTGCCAGCAGTTACGAGGGGAGGCAGTACTTC
CDR3: CASSYEGRQYF
J: TRBJ2-7
size: -
V: TRBV6-2/TRBV6-3
D: -

DNA: TGTGCCAGCAGGTCGACAGGGGACAATGAGCAGTTCTTC
CDR3: CASRSTGDNEQFF
J: TRBJ2-1
size: once
V: TRBV2
D: TRBD1

DNA: TGTGCCAGCAGGGACAGGGTCTACGAGCAGTACTTC
CDR3: CASRDRVYEQYF
J: TRBJ2-7
size: once
V: TRBV25-1
D: TRBD1

DNA: TGTGCCAGCAGTTACTCTCCCCTTTGGGAGGCTCAGGTCACCGGGGAGCTGTTTTTT
CDR3: CASSYSPLWEAQVTGELFF
J: TRBJ2-2
size: -
V: TRBV6-2/TRBV6-3
D: -

DNA: TGTGCCATCGGGGGAGCGCTCGGGGAGACCCAGTACTTC
CDR3: CAIGGALGETQYF
J: TRBJ2-5
size: -
V: TRBV10-3
D: -

DNA: TGTGCCAGCAGCGGGGGGAGGGGGACCGGGGAGCTGTTTTTT
CDR3: CASSGGRGTGELFF
J: TRBJ2-2
size: -
V: TRBV9
D: -

DNA: TGTGCCAGCAGCGCCGTACAGGGGATGGGCTACACCTTC
CDR3: CASSAVQGMGYTF
J: TRBJ1-2
size: -
V: TRBV9
D: TRBD1

DNA: TGTGCCAGTAGTATACAGTCCCAACATGGCTACACCTTC
CDR3: CASSIQSQHGYTF
J: TRBJ1-2
size: -
V: TRBV19
D: -

DNA: TGCGCCAGCAGCTTGGAAGGGGCAAATTACAATGAGCAGTTCTTC
CDR3: CASSLEGANYNEQFF
J: TRBJ2-1
size: -
V: TRBV5-1
D: -

DNA: TGTGCCAGCAGCCCTGGCCCGGGACACGAGTACGATAGCTCTGGAAACACCATATATTTT
CDR3: CASSPGPGHEYDSSGNTIYF
J: TRBJ1-3
size: -
V: TRBV7-6
D: -

DNA: TGTGCCAGCAGTCCCAGGGGTACTGAAGCTTTCTTT
CDR3: CASSPRGTEAFF
J: TRBJ1-1
size: -
V: TRBV7-2
D: -

DNA: TGCGCCAGCAGCTTAAACTCCTACGAGCAGTACTTC
CDR3: CASSLNSYEQYF
J: TRBJ2-7
size: -
V: TRBV5-1
D: -